This T cell receptor beta chain was captured by sequencing in a study of blood T cell repertoires in COVID-19. Study overall: The origin of the acute and convalescent COVID-19 samples was the United States, Italy and Spain. The cDNA or gDNA used as material had been derived from T cells, B-cell-depleted T cells, or PBMCs.

Original processing notes: Scientists estimated how many nucleated cells there were by amplifying reference gene primers. TCRdb's table, derived via immunoSEQ multiplex PCR, lists solely in-frame clones and lacks some. V and J calls and clone size follow that table, whereas D and trimming were derived from the DNA. The sample comprises about 50,000 clones, approximately 89% of which are singletons, and 6.5% rests with the top ten. The CDR3 totals 16 residues. Germline CDR1 is LNHNV and CDR2 is YYDKDF (reference sequence). Trimming took 0 bases from V and 0 from J, leaving 11 bases between them. The TCR was taken from a man between 60 and 75 years old with acute or convalescent COVID-19. The chain couples TRBV15 to TRBJ1-2, with a weak D call TRBD1 (5 bases). Sequencing was done on a sample of peripheral blood. Written as DNA, the CDR3 is TGTGCCACCAGCAGAGATCGCCAGGGCCCTAACTATGGCTACACCTTC. Protein: CATSRDRQGPNYGYTF.